This paragraph covers one T cell receptor beta chain sequence. The CDR3 totals 11 residues. V lost 5 bases and J lost 8; bases outside the gene matches: 5. Germline V gene sequence: CDR1 SQVTM, CDR2 ANQGSEA. This sample was included in a study of blood T cell repertoires in COVID-19. Turning to the study itself: T cells, B-cell-depleted T cells, or PBMCs supplied cDNA or gDNA.

The authors' processing: The authors estimated nucleated cell counts from reference gene primer amplification. The method was immunoSEQ multiplex PCR; TCRdb's version includes in-frame clones alone and lacks a portion of them. D and trimming were read from the DNA, whereas the V and J calls and clone size are those reported in that table. The data contain some 50,000 clones, around 80% of them seen just once; the ten biggest clones take up roughly 7.7%. The TCR was taken from a woman aged 80 or over with acute or convalescent COVID-19. The sample taken for sequencing was peripheral blood. The V call is TRBV29-1, the J call TRBJ1-2; 7 bases line up with TRBD1. In DNA form, the CDR3 reads TGCAGCGTTTCTGGGGACAGCGGCTACACCTTC. It specifies CSVSGDSGYTF.